Given below is one T cell receptor beta chain in context. Antigen specificity is unknown. With 60 Vbeta and 13 Jbeta primers, the PCR was carried out. Profiled with immunoSEQ multiplex PCR; TCRdb holds only in-frame clones, not every one. The top ten clones hold 1.5% to 2% of a sample with 150,000 to 200,000 clones, roughly 74% of them seen once. The data were obtained in a study of cytomegalovirus exposure and HLA in healthy donors. Study-level background: Assignment to the Caucasian-associated ancestry cluster applied to around four fifths of the roughly 410 genotyped donors. Study-level findings and limits: There were 150 to 200 TCR beta chains listed as cytomegalovirus-associated. A later analysis reportedly identified an Asian-associated ancestry cluster as carrying fewer N-insertions than the approximately 670-donor mean.

The germline V and J ends were trimmed by 3 bases and 6 bases, with 10 bases remaining between them. Germline CDR1 MNHEY, CDR2 SMNVEV (reference sequence). The CDR3 has 13 amino acids. The receptor was derived from a woman aged 25 to 39 in good health and CMV-seronegative. The sample comprised PBMCs. This chain joins TRBV27 and TRBJ2-3; no reliable D call. CDR3 region: CASSLGPGDTQYF. The CDR3 bases are TGTGCCAGCAGTTTGGGCCCTGGGGATACGCAGTATTTT.